Presented here are 10 T cell receptor beta chains from one specimen sequenced in a study of Ad26.COV2.S vaccination and SARS-CoV-2 variants. The protocol was immunoSEQ multiplex PCR, while the TCRdb copy is restricted to in-frame clones and leaves out a portion. This table has 300,000 to 400,000 clones, roughly 84% appearing once. The sample's treatment: some 20 received Ad26.COV2.S at low or high dose, single or two shots; five or six received placebo; per-sample allocation not given. Day 63 after the first injection of vaccine or placebo was the sampling time. Here the sequenced sample was peripheral blood, taken in a trial of Ad26.COV2.S vaccine versus placebo. These receptor sequences come from a person aged 18-60 years who received the Ad26.COV2.S COVID-19 vaccine or a placebo.

This sequence joins TRBV10-1 and TRBJ2-5; 9 nucleotides agree with TRBD2. Germline V lookup: CDR1 WNHNN, CDR2 SYGVQD (reference sequence). After removal of 0 bases from V and 2 bases from J, the junction contained 10 bases not matched to a gene. The CDR3 sequence is 18 residues long. The CDR3 nucleotides are TGCGCCAGCAGTGAGTCTTTACGGCGGGAGGGTAGTCAAGAGACCCAGTACTTC. This encodes CASSESLRREGSQETQYF.

The chain is built from TRBV27 and TRBJ2-7; D remains ambiguous. V was shortened by 3 bases and J by 3 bases, with 15 bases between the two germline ends. The CDR3 sequence is 15 residues long. The germline V gene has CDR1 MNHEY and CDR2 SMNVEV (reference sequence). CDR3 region: CASSFLGTSLYEQYF. CDR3 nucleotides: TGTGCCAGCAGTTTTCTCGGTACCTCACTCTACGAGCAGTACTTC.

The chain joins TRBV6-5 to TRBJ1-1; D not certain. In germline, CDR1 is MNHEY, CDR2 SVGAGI. V lost 7 bases to trimming and J lost 3 bases, with 15 bases between them. The CDR3 consists of 14 residues. In DNA, the CDR3 is TGTGCCAGCAAAGGGCGGTTTGGGGACACTGAAGCTTTCTTT. Protein product: CASKGRFGDTEAFF.

This clone was counted a single time. V usage is TRBV4-2 and J usage is TRBJ1-5; TRBD1 might be the D (5 bases). With 0 bases removed from V and 9 bases from J, the gap between germline ends came to 15 bases. This CDR3 spans 15 amino acids. Germline CDR1 is LGHNA and CDR2 is YNFKEQ. The CDR3 DNA reads TGTGCCAGCAGCCAAGAAAGGGACTTCCAGAGGCCCCAGCATTTT. This codes for CASSQERDFQRPQHF.

The chain carries TRBV6-5 and TRBJ1-5; the D gene is possibly TRBD1 (6 bases). V was clipped by 5 bases and J by 0 bases, with 11 bases between them. This CDR3 comprises 15 residues. Per germline, CDR1 MNHEY and CDR2 SVGAGI. The DNA of the CDR3 is TGTGCCAGCAGTCTACAGGGCTTTAGCAATCAGCCCCAGCATTTT. Amino acid sequence: CASSLQGFSNQPQHF.

This clone was counted a single time. V usage is TRBV7-2 and J usage is TRBJ1-3; no reliable D call. The germline V gene encodes CDR1 SGHTA and CDR2 FQGNSA. Trimming cost V 7 bases and J 0 bases, with 16 bases left between them. The CDR3 totals 16 residues. The CDR3 DNA reads TGTGCCAGCATCCCTCCCGCAGGAATCTCTGGAAACACCATATATTTT. Its translation is CASIPPAGISGNTIYF.

The rearrangement links TRBV6-5 to TRBJ2-5, with D uncertain. Trimming took 6 bases from V and 2 from J, leaving 13 bases between them. CDR1 and CDR2 from the germline V gene are MNHEY and SVGAGI. The CDR3 is 14 amino acids. The CDR3, as DNA: TGTGCCAGCAGGTTAACAGAAGCACAAGAGACCCAGTACTTC. This gives the protein CASRLTEAQETQYF.

The chain couples TRBV6-2 or TRBV6-3 to TRBJ2-7, with a possible D match to TRBD2 (5 bases). CDR3 length: 12 amino acids. V gave up 4 bases and J gave up 7 bases, with 11 bases separating them. Germline assignment: CDR1 MNHEY and CDR2 SVGEGT. The CDR3 spells CASSFRTGEQYF. CDR3 nucleotides: TGTGCCAGCAGTTTTCGGACTGGAGAGCAGTACTTC.

This chain links TRBV7-9 with TRBJ1-2; D gene ambiguous. In germline, CDR1 is SEHNR, CDR2 FQNEAQ (reference sequence). The V gene lost 1 base and the J gene lost 4 bases, with 10 bases spanning the gap. The CDR3 is 14 residues long. This chain's CDR3 is CASSLGKNLYGYTF. The CDR3 bases are TGTGCCAGCAGCTTAGGAAAAAACCTCTATGGCTACACCTTC.

V is TRBV3-1 (or the pseudogene TRBV3-2) and J is TRBJ1-3, with D uncertain. Germline CDR1 is LGHDT and CDR2 is YNNKEL (reference sequence). V lost 4 bases, J lost 0 bases, and 10 bases lay in between. The CDR3 sequence is 15 residues long. The CDR3 region has the DNA TGTGCCAGCAGCCGCCAACGGGACTCTGGAAACACCATATATTTT. Protein: CASSRQRDSGNTIYF.